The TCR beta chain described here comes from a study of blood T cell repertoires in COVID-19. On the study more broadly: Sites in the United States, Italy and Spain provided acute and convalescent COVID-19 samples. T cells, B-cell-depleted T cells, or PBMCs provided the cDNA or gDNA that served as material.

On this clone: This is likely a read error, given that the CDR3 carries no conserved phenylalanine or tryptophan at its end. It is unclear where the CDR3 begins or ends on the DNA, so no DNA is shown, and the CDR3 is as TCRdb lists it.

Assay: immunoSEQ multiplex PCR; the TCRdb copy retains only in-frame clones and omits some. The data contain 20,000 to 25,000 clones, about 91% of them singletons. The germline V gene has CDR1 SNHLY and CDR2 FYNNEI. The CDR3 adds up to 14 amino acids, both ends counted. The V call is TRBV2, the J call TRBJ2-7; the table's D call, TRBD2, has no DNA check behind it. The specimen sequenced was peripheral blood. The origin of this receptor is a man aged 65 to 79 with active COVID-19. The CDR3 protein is CASSEARRDYDLSL.